Listed below are T cell receptor beta chains from one sample, sequenced in a study of blood T cells in healthy people across ages. One entry per CDR3 protein results from TCRdb running MiXCR on the 5' RACE reads. The sample consists of 700,000 to 850,000 distinct CDR3 sequences, roughly 35% of them appearing once. The sequenced sample was blood. The receptors derive from a man between 18 and 35 years old in good health. CDR3s include the opening cysteine and the closing phenylalanine or tryptophan. D genes are given only for firm matches. For some rows the clone size is stated as once, few or many, or as a class when expanded; others skip it.

D: .; J: TRBJ1-1; size: few; length: 17; V: TRBV3-1; CDR3: CASSQEGDGRTNTEAFF; DNA: TGTGCCAGCAGCCAAGAGGGCGATGGCAGAACGAACACTGAAGCTTTCTTT
D: .; J: TRBJ2-2; size: .; length: 18; V: TRBV7-9; CDR3: CASSLTGSHPPNTGELFF; DNA: TGTGCCAGCAGCTTAACAGGGAGTCACCCCCCAAACACCGGGGAGCTGTTTTTT
D: .; J: TRBJ2-7; size: many; length: 13; V: TRBV4-3; CDR3: CASSQVMGYEQYF; DNA: TGCGCCAGCAGCCAAGTAATGGGGTACGAGCAGTACTTC
D: .; J: TRBJ2-7; size: few; length: 12; V: TRBV6-6; CDR3: CASSYPRAEQYF; DNA: TGTGCCAGCAGTTACCCCCGGGCTGAGCAGTACTTC
D: .; J: TRBJ1-4; size: few; length: 15; V: TRBV9; CDR3: CASSEGTADNEKLFF; DNA: TGTGCCAGCAGCGAGGGGACGGCAGATAATGAAAAACTGTTTTTT
D: .; J: TRBJ2-2; size: .; length: 15; V: TRBV6-2/TRBV6-3; CDR3: CASSYLRGYTGELFF; DNA: TGTGCCAGCAGTTACCTTCGGGGCTACACCGGGGAGCTGTTTTTT
D: .; J: TRBJ2-3; size: many; length: 14; V: TRBV5-5; CDR3: CASSHAMGADTQYF; DNA: TGTGCCAGCAGCCACGCAATGGGGGCAGATACGCAGTATTTT
D: .; J: TRBJ1-2; size: .; length: 17; V: TRBV7-9; CDR3: CASSPRRAGLANYGYTF; DNA: TGTGCCAGCAGCCCCAGGAGGGCGGGACTTGCTAACTATGGCTACACCTTC
D: .; J: TRBJ2-1; size: .; length: 15; V: TRBV9; CDR3: CASSPRGGANNEQFF; DNA: TGTGCCAGCTCCCCCAGGGGGGGCGCCAACAATGAGCAGTTCTTC
D: TRBD1; J: TRBJ1-4; size: .; length: 15; V: TRBV3-1; CDR3: CASSANDRANEKLFF; DNA: TGTGCCAGCAGCGCCAACGACAGGGCGAATGAAAAACTGTTTTTT
D: .; J: TRBJ1-2; size: .; length: 13; V: TRBV12-3/TRBV12-4; CDR3: CASSFGYYYGYTF; DNA: TGTGCCAGCAGTTTTGGCTACTACTATGGCTACACCTTC
D: .; J: TRBJ2-7; size: many; length: 14; V: TRBV7-9; CDR3: CASSLGGISYEQYF; DNA: TGTGCCAGCAGCTTGGGGGGCATCTCCTACGAGCAGTACTTC
D: .; J: TRBJ2-5; size: .; length: 18; V: TRBV7-9; CDR3: CASSLAPRAEKYQETQYF; DNA: TGTGCCAGCAGCTTAGCCCCGCGGGCAGAAAAGTACCAAGAGACCCAGTACTTC
D: TRBD1; J: TRBJ2-7; size: once; length: 16; V: TRBV10-3; CDR3: CAISESLTGGLYEQYF; DNA: TGTGCCATCAGTGAGTCTTTGACAGGGGGCCTCTACGAGCAGTACTTC
D: .; J: TRBJ2-1; size: few; length: 16; V: TRBV28; CDR3: CASSLLPETSYNEQFF; DNA: TGTGCCAGCAGTTTACTACCTGAGACTAGTTATAATGAGCAGTTCTTC
D: .; J: TRBJ2-3; size: .; length: 13; V: TRBV4-3; CDR3: CACSRGGTDTQYF; DNA: TGCGCCTGCAGCCGAGGAGGCACAGATACGCAGTATTTT
D: .; J: TRBJ2-1; size: few; length: 14; V: TRBV15; CDR3: CATSRDPGSNEQFF; DNA: TGTGCCACCAGCAGAGATCCAGGGAGCAATGAGCAGTTCTTC
D: .; J: TRBJ1-5; size: .; length: 16; V: TRBV15; CDR3: CATSRGQGSSNQPQHF; DNA: TGTGCCACCAGCAGAGGTCAGGGGTCGAGCAATCAGCCCCAGCATTTT
D: .; J: TRBJ1-2; size: few; length: 14; V: TRBV7-2; CDR3: CASSLGDGYYGYTF; DNA: TGTGCCAGCAGCTTAGGGGACGGATACTATGGCTACACCTTC
D: TRBD2; J: TRBJ2-5; size: .; length: 16; V: TRBV4-1; CDR3: CASSQEPLAGEETQYF; DNA: TGCGCCAGCAGCCAAGAACCACTAGCGGGCGAAGAGACCCAGTACTTC
D: .; J: TRBJ2-1; size: .; length: 15; V: TRBV5-1; CDR3: CASSLFGFMDNVQFF; DNA: TGCGCCAGCAGCTTGTTTGGGTTTATGGACAATGTGCAGTTCTTC
D: .; J: TRBJ1-6; size: few; length: 13; V: TRBV20-1; CDR3: CSATPGLGSPLHF; DNA: TGCAGTGCTACACCGGGACTTGGCTCACCCCTCCACTTT
D: .; J: TRBJ2-3; size: .; length: 13; V: TRBV18; CDR3: CASSSNPGDTQYF; DNA: TGTGCCAGCTCATCCAACCCAGGAGATACGCAGTATTTT
D: .; J: TRBJ1-6; size: .; length: 14; V: TRBV7-2; CDR3: CASSFGPIIRPLHF; DNA: TGTGCCAGCAGCTTCGGGCCGATAATTAGACCCCTCCACTTT
D: .; J: TRBJ2-3; size: few; length: 16; V: TRBV5-1; CDR3: CASSLSVARGTDTQYF; DNA: TGCGCCAGCAGCTTGAGTGTAGCGCGGGGAACAGATACGCAGTATTTT
D: .; J: TRBJ1-2; size: few; length: 14; V: TRBV6-5; CDR3: CASSYRTTWNGYTF; DNA: TGTGCCAGCAGTTACCGGACGACGTGGAATGGCTACACCTTC